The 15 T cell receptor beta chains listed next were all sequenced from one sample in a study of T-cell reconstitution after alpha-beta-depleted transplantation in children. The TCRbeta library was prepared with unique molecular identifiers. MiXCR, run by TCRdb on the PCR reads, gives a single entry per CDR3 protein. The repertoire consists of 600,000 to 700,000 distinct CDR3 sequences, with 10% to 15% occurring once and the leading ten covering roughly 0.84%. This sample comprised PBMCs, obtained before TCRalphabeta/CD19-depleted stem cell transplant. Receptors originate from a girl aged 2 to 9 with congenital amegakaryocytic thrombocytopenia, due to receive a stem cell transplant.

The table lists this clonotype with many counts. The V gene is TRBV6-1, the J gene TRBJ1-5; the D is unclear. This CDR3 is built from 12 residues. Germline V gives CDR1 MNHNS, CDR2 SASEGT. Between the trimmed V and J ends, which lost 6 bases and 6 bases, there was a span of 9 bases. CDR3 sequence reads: CASRFSGQPQHF. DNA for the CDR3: TGTGCCAGCAGGTTTTCAGGTCAGCCCCAGCATTTT.

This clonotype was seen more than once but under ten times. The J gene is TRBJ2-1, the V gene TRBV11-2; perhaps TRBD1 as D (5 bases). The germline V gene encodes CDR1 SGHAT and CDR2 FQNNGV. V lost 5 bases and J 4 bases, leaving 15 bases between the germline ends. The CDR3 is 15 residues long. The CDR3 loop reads CASSRIGQGYNEQFF. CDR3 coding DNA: TGTGCCAGCAGCAGGATCGGGCAGGGTTACAATGAGCAGTTCTTC.

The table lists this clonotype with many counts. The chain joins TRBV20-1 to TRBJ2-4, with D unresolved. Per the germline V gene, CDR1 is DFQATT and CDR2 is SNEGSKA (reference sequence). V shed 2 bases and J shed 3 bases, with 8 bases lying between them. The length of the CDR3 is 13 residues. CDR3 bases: TGCAGTGCTAGACAGGCTGGCAAAAACATTCAGTACTTC. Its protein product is CSARQAGKNIQYF.

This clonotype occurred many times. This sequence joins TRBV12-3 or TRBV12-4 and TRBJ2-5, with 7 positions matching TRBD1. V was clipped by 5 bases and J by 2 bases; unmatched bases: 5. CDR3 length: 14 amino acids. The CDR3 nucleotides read TGTGCCAGCAGTCCCCGGACAGGTCAAGAGACCCAGTACTTC. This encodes CASSPRTGQETQYF.

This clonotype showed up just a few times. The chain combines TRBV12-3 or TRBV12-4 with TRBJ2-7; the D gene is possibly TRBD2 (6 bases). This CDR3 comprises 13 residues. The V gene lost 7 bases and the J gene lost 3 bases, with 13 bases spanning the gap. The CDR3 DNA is TGTGCCAGCACTCTGGGAGGTGGCTACGAGCAGTACTTC. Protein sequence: CASTLGGGYEQYF.

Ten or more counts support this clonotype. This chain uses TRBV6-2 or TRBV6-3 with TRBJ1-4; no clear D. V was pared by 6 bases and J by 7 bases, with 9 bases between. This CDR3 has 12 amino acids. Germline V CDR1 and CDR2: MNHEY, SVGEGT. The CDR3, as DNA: TGTGCCAGCAGCGCTACCCTTGAAAAACTGTTTTTT. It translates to CASSATLEKLFF.

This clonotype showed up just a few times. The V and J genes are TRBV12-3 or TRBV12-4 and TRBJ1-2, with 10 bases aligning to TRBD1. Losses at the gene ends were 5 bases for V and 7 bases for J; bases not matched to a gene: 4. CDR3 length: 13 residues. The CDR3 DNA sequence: TGTGCCAGCAGTCCCGGGACAGGGGCTGGCTACACCTTC. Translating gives CASSPGTGAGYTF.

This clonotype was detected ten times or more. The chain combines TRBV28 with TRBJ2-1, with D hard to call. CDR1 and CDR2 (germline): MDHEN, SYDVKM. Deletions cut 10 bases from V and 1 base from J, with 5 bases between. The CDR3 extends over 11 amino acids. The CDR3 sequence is CATGSYNEQFF. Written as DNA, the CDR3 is TGTGCCACCGGTTCCTACAATGAGCAGTTCTTC.

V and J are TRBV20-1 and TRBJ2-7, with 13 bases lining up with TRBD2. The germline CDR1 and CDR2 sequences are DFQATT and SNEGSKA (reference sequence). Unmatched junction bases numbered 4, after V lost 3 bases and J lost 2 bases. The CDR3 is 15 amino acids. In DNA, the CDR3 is TGCAGTGCTAGGCGGACTAGCGGGAGCCCCTACGAGCAGTACTTC. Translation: CSARRTSGSPYEQYF.

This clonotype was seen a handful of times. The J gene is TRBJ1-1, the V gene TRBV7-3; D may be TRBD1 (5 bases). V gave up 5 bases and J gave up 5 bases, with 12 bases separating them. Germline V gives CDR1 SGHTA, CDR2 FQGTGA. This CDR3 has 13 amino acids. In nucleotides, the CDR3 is TGTGCCAGCAGCCCTCAGGGATTTACTGAAGCTTTCTTT. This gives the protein CASSPQGFTEAFF.

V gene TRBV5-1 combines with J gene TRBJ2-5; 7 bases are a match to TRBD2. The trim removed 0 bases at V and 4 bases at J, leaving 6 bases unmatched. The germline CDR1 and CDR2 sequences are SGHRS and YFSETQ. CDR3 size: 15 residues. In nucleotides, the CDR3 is TGCGCCAGCAGCTTGGGACTAGCTATATTAGAGACCCAGTACTTC. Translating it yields CASSLGLAILETQYF.

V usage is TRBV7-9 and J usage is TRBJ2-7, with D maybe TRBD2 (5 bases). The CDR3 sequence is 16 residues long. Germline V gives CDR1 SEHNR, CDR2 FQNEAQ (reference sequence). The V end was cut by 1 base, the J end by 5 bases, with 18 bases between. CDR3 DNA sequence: TGTGCCAGCAGCTTAGGTGGTTTACTGTCCGGGGACGAGCAGTACTTC. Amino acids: CASSLGGLLSGDEQYF.

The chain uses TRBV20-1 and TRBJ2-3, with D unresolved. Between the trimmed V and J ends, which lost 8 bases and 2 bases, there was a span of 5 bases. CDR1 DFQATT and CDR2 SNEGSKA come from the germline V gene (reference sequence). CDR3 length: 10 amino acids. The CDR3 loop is CSTHTDTQYF. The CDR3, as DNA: TGCAGTACACACACAGATACGCAGTATTTT.

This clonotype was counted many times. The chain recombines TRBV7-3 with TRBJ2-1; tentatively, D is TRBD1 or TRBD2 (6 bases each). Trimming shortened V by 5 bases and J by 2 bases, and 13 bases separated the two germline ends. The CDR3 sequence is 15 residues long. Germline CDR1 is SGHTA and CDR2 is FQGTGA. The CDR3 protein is CASSRRGAAYNEQFF. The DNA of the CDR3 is TGTGCCAGCAGCCGAAGGGGGGCCGCCTACAATGAGCAGTTCTTC.

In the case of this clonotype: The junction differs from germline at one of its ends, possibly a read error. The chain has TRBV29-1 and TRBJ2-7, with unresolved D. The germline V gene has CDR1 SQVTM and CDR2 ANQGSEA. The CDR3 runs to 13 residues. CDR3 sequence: CGVDADWGGEQYF. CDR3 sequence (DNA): TGCGGCGTTGATGCGGATTGGGGTGGGGAGCAGTACTTC.